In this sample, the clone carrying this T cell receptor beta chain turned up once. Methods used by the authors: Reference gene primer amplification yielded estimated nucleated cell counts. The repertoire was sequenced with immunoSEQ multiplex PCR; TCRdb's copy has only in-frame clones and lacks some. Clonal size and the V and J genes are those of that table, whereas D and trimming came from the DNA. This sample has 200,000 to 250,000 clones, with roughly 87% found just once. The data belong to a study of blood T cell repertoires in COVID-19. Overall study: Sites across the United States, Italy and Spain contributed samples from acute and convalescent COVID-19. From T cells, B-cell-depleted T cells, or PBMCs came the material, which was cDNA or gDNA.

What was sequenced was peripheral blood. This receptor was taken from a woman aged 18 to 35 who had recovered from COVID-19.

Here the CDR3 DNA reads TGTGCCAGCAGCCAAGATTATTATCCGGGAGGGTATGAGACCCAGTACTTC. Its translation: CASSQDYYPGGYETQYF. The chain is built from TRBV3-1 (or the pseudogene TRBV3-2) and TRBJ2-5; 8 bases map to TRBD2. This CDR3 is built from 17 residues. Germline lookup yields CDR1 LGHDT and CDR2 YNNKEL (reference sequence). V lost 0 bases, J lost 5 bases, and 11 bases stayed unmatched.